This is a list of T cell receptor beta chains from one sample in a study of human T cells and chemical hapten exposure. MiXCR was run by TCRdb on the RACE reads, yielding one entry per CDR3 protein. The table shows some 52,000 distinct CDR3 sequences, with 9% to 10% occurring only once. The sequenced sample was whole blood, obtained in connection with sensitization to the hapten diphenylcyclopropenone (DPC). These receptors were taken from a woman aged 40 to 50 with alopecia areata. Some clones in this sample may be carry-over from other donors' samples. Each CDR3 is given with its conserved first and last residue. The D gene is left open where the match is weak. Clone size is not always given. Where it is, it says once, few, many or a class for expanded clones.

j_gene	abundance	v_gene	d_gene	CDR3aa	CDR3nt
TRBJ2-7	NA	TRBV20-1	NA	CSARGRTEYEQYF	TGCAGTGCTAGAGGGAGGACGGAGTACGAGCAGTACTTC
TRBJ1-1	NA	TRBV13	TRBD1	CASSSGRQGEFVTEAFF	TGTGCCAGCAGCTCCGGCCGACAGGGCGAGTTTGTCACTGAAGCTTTCTTT
TRBJ1-2	NA	TRBV13	NA	CASSFFDNYGYTF	TGTGCCAGCAGCTTTTTCGATAACTATGGCTACACCTTC
TRBJ1-5	few	TRBV5-1	NA	CASSLNPVGGQPQHF	TGCGCCAGCAGCTTGAACCCGGTTGGGGGGCAGCCCCAGCATTTT
TRBJ2-7	NA	TRBV20-1	NA	CSARKRISSYEQYF	TGCAGTGCTAGAAAGAGAATAAGCTCCTACGAGCAGTACTTC
TRBJ1-1	NA	TRBV20-1	NA	CSAREGSEAFF	TGCAGTGCTAGAGAGGGCAGTGAAGCTTTCTTT
TRBJ2-3	many	TRBV4-1	NA	CASSHPWTGTDTQYF	TGCGCCAGCAGCCACCCATGGACTGGGACAGATACGCAGTATTTT
TRBJ2-2	few	TRBV5-1	TRBD2	CASSLVLAGRTGELFF	TGCGCCAGCAGCTTGGTCCTAGCGGGACGAACCGGGGAGCTGTTTTTT
TRBJ1-5	many	TRBV6-4	TRBD1	CASSDIRDRSNQPQHF	TGTGCCAGCAGTGACATCAGGGACAGGTCCAATCAGCCCCAGCATTTT
TRBJ1-1	few	TRBV11-3	NA	CASSFEVGTEAFF	TGTGCCAGCAGCTTTGAAGTGGGCACTGAAGCTTTCTTT
TRBJ2-5	few	TRBV7-2	TRBD1	CASSLGQGIQEETQYF	TGTGCCAGCAGCTTGGGACAGGGGATCCAAGAGGAGACCCAGTACTTC
TRBJ2-3	few	TRBV7-9	TRBD2	CASSLARLAGSTDTQYF	TGTGCCAGCAGCTTAGCGCGGCTAGCGGGAAGCACAGATACGCAGTATTTT
TRBJ1-4	few	TRBV2	NA	CASRGRQATNEKLFF	TGTGCCAGCAGGGGACGACAGGCAACTAATGAAAAACTGTTTTTT
TRBJ1-2	few	TRBV4-3	NA	CASSQEVQGIYGYTF	TGCGCCAGCAGCCAAGAAGTGCAGGGGATCTATGGCTACACCTTC
TRBJ1-5	NA	TRBV7-2	NA	CASSQALEQPQHF	TGTGCCAGCAGCCAGGCCCTAGAACAGCCCCAGCATTTT
TRBJ2-7	few	TRBV20-1	NA	CSAGDRRQYF	TGCAGTGCTGGCGACAGGAGACAGTACTTC
TRBJ2-5	few	TRBV4-2	TRBD2	CASSQTSGGAGAKTQYF	TGTGCCAGCAGCCAAACTAGCGGGGGGGCCGGAGCAAAGACCCAGTACTTC
TRBJ2-1	few	TRBV7-9	TRBD2	CASSLGLAGMYEQFF	TGTGCCAGCAGCTTAGGCCTAGCGGGGATGTATGAGCAGTTCTTC
TRBJ1-1	many	TRBV11-3	TRBD1	CASSLGQTEAFF	TGTGCCAGCAGCTTGGGACAGACTGAAGCTTTCTTT
TRBJ1-2	NA	TRBV12-3/TRBV12-4	NA	CASSTGTPNYGYTF	TGTGCCAGCAGTACCGGGACACCAAACTATGGCTACACCTTC
TRBJ1-2	NA	TRBV3-1	NA	CASSQDRRVRYGYTF	TGTGCCAGCAGCCAAGATCGGAGGGTTCGGTATGGCTACACCTTC
TRBJ1-5	NA	TRBV7-2	TRBD1	CASSLGDRVHQPQHF	TGTGCCAGCAGCTTAGGGGACAGGGTCCATCAGCCCCAGCATTTT
TRBJ1-2	few	TRBV15	NA	CATSRDHYGYTF	TGTGCCACCAGCAGAGATCATTATGGCTACACCTTC
TRBJ2-7	few	TRBV6-2/TRBV6-3	TRBD1	CASSWDRTYEQYF	TGTGCCAGCAGTTGGGACAGAACCTACGAGCAGTACTTC
TRBJ2-2	few	TRBV7-3	TRBD1	CASSPTLGQGRGGELFF	TGTGCCAGCAGCCCCACCCTCGGACAGGGACGAGGAGGGGAGCTGTTTTTT
TRBJ2-7	many	TRBV4-1	TRBD2	CASSQVLAGGEQYF	TGCGCCAGCAGCCAAGTGCTAGCGGGGGGCGAGCAGTACTTC
TRBJ1-3	NA	TRBV4-1	NA	CASSQDEGSGNTIYF	TGCGCCAGCAGCCAAGATGAGGGTTCTGGAAACACCATATATTTT
TRBJ2-2	few	TRBV6-1	NA	CASSVGSDTGELFF	TGTGCCAGCAGTGTAGGATCGGACACCGGGGAGCTGTTTTTT
TRBJ1-1	few	TRBV7-3	NA	CASSHDVNTEAFF	TGTGCCAGCAGCCACGATGTGAACACTGAAGCTTTCTTT
TRBJ2-1	NA	TRBV18	NA	CASSLEQTGSYEQFF	TGTGCCAGCTCACTAGAACAGACAGGTTCCTATGAGCAGTTCTTC
TRBJ2-1	few	TRBV11-1	NA	CASSFPGEAVEQFF	TGTGCCAGCAGCTTCCCCGGGGAGGCGGTTGAGCAGTTCTTC
TRBJ2-1	few	TRBV5-4	TRBD1	CTSSLMVTGVNEQFF	TGTACCAGCAGCTTGATGGTGACAGGGGTCAATGAGCAGTTCTTC
TRBJ1-1	many	TRBV7-9	NA	CASSLERKWAEAFF	TGTGCCAGCAGCTTAGAACGAAAATGGGCTGAAGCTTTCTTT
TRBJ1-6	many	TRBV18	TRBD1	CASGTAYNSPLHF	TGTGCCAGTGGGACAGCCTATAATTCACCCCTCCACTTT
TRBJ2-1	NA	TRBV9	TRBD1	CASSVAPGQFNEQFF	TGTGCCAGCAGCGTAGCCCCGGGACAGTTCAATGAGCAGTTCTTC
TRBJ2-2	many	TRBV10-2	NA	CASTDLPGHYTGELFF	TGCGCCAGTACCGACTTACCGGGACACTACACCGGGGAGCTGTTTTTT
TRBJ1-2	many	TRBV7-9	NA	CASSPQGDGYTF	TGTGCCAGCAGCCCGCAGGGAGATGGCTACACCTTC
TRBJ1-1	few	TRBV5-6	NA	CASSLSRWWAEAFF	TGTGCCAGCAGCTTGTCCCGCTGGTGGGCTGAAGCTTTCTTT
TRBJ2-2	many	TRBV18	TRBD1	CASSRRGPTDTGELFF	TGTGCCAGCTCACGTAGGGGGCCCACCGACACCGGGGAGCTGTTTTTT
TRBJ2-1	NA	TRBV7-6	NA	CASSLDPRQGQFF	TGTGCCAGCAGCTTAGATCCCAGGCAGGGGCAGTTCTTC
TRBJ2-1	many	TRBV5-4	NA	CASSPTEPRSYNEQFF	TGTGCCAGCAGCCCGACGGAGCCCCGCTCCTACAATGAGCAGTTCTTC
TRBJ2-1	few	TRBV6-1	NA	CASSVGLGQINEQFF	TGTGCCAGCAGTGTGGGATTAGGTCAGATAAATGAGCAGTTCTTC
TRBJ1-6	many	TRBV4-3	NA	CASSQDYSISNSPLHF	TGCGCCAGCAGCCAAGATTACAGCATCTCTAATTCACCCCTCCACTTT
TRBJ2-2	NA	TRBV5-1	NA	CASSLDRAGTGELFF	TGCGCCAGCAGCTTGGACCGGGCAGGTACCGGGGAGCTGTTTTTT
TRBJ2-1	NA	TRBV5-1	NA	CASSARESSYNEQFF	TGCGCCAGCAGCGCCAGGGAAAGCTCCTACAATGAGCAGTTCTTC
TRBJ2-7	few	TRBV12-3/TRBV12-4	TRBD2	CASSRPTSAEQYF	TGTGCCAGCAGCCGCCCTACTAGCGCCGAGCAGTACTTC
TRBJ2-2	many	TRBV20-1	NA	CSLFRGGELFF	TGCAGCCTATTTCGCGGCGGGGAGCTGTTTTTT
TRBJ1-1	NA	TRBV10-3	NA	CAISPTGNTEAFF	TGTGCCATCAGTCCTACAGGGAACACTGAAGCTTTCTTT
TRBJ2-3	few	TRBV7-6	NA	CASSNSGHMTDTQYF	TGTGCCAGCAGCAATTCGGGACATATGACAGATACGCAGTATTTT
TRBJ1-6	NA	TRBV6-1	NA	CASSEEGRGYSPLHF	TGTGCCAGCAGTGAAGAGGGCAGGGGTTATTCACCCCTCCACTTT
TRBJ1-1	NA	TRBV18	TRBD1	CASSRTWDRENTEAFF	TGTGCCAGCTCACGTACGTGGGACAGGGAAAACACTGAAGCTTTCTTT
TRBJ2-3	NA	TRBV6-6	TRBD2	CASSYGMRLAGGLADTQYF	TGTGCCAGCAGTTACGGCATGAGATTAGCGGGGGGGCTGGCAGATACGCAGTATTTT
TRBJ2-1	many	TRBV29-1	NA	CSTGESPNEQFF	TGCAGCACTGGTGAGTCGCCCAATGAGCAGTTCTTC
TRBJ2-7	NA	TRBV4-3	TRBD1	CASSQGGGNGDEQYF	TGCGCCAGCAGCCAAGGAGGGGGCAACGGGGACGAGCAGTACTTC
TRBJ1-1	many	TRBV7-8	TRBD1	CASRISGGVYTEAFF	TGTGCCAGCAGGATCTCAGGGGGCGTGTACACTGAAGCTTTCTTT
TRBJ2-3	many	TRBV6-2/TRBV6-3	NA	CASYGVEPDTQYF	TGTGCCAGCTACGGGGTGGAGCCAGATACGCAGTATTTT
TRBJ2-2	NA	TRBV28	NA	CASSFLFRFSGELFF	TGTGCCAGCAGTTTTCTCTTTCGCTTCTCCGGGGAGCTGTTTTTT
TRBJ2-3	few	TRBV6-4	NA	CASSEGGTDTDTQYF	TGTGCCAGCAGTGAAGGGGGGACAGACACAGATACGCAGTATTTT
TRBJ2-7	NA	TRBV6-5	NA	CASSSGWDRYEQYF	TGTGCCAGCAGTTCGGGATGGGACCGCTACGAGCAGTACTTC
TRBJ1-1	NA	TRBV12-3/TRBV12-4	TRBD1	CASRARTGSLIIMNTEAFF	TGTGCCAGCAGGGCTCGGACAGGGAGCCTAATAATCATGAACACTGAAGCTTTCTTT